A single sample gave rise to the 21 T cell receptor beta chains below, sequenced in a study of blood T cell repertoires in COVID-19. The table came from immunoSEQ multiplex PCR; TCRdb's copy has only in-frame clones and leaves some out. Of hundreds of thousands of clones listed, 87% are singletons. The sequenced sample was PBMCs or T cells enriched from blood (not recorded which). These receptors were collected from a woman aged 45-65 years who had recovered from COVID-19.

The chain combines TRBV5-5 with TRBJ2-5; 10 bases agree with TRBD2. Germline CDR1 and CDR2: SGHKS and YYEKEE (reference sequence). This CDR3 comprises 16 residues. The junction had 6 bases not matched to a gene; V was cut back by 2 bases and J by 2 bases. The CDR3 loop reads CASSFFSGGLQETQYF. Written as DNA, the CDR3 is TGTGCCAGCAGCTTTTTTAGCGGGGGGCTGCAAGAGACCCAGTACTTC. The complete variable domain, with remaining parts taken from reference TRBV5-5 and TRBJ2-5, reads DAGVTQSPTHLIKTRGQQVTLRCSPISGHKSVSWYQQVLGQGPQFIFQYYEKEERGRGNFPDRFSARQFPNYSSELNVNALLLGDSALYLCASSFFSGGLQETQYFGPGTRLLVL.

For the CDR3, the DNA is TGTGCCTGGAGTGTCTTTTCGGGTGAGACTTCCTATGGCTACACCTTC. Amino acids: CAWSVFSGETSYGYTF. The chain joins TRBV30 to TRBJ1-2; D gene uncertain. V dropped 0 bases and J dropped 4 bases, with 18 bases sitting between them. The CDR3 totals 16 residues. Looked up from germline, CDR1 is GTSNPN and CDR2 is SVGIG (reference sequence). Full variable domain (outside the CDR3, taken from reference TRBV30 and TRBJ1-2): SQTIHQWPATLVQPVGSPLSLECTVEGTSNPNLYWYRQAAGRGLQLLFYSVGIGQISSEVPQNLSASRPQDRQFILSSKKLLLSDSGFYLCAWSVFSGETSYGYTFGSGTRLTVV.

In this sample, this clone turned up once. The CDR3 DNA is TGTGCCAGCAGTAGACAGGGGGCGGCCGGGGAGCTGTTTTTT. Its translation: CASSRQGAAGELFF. J is TRBJ2-2 and V is TRBV6-5; 10 bases are a match to TRBD1. V lost 5 bases and J lost 6; bases outside the gene matches: 3. The CDR3 covers 14 residues. CDR1 is MNHEY and CDR2 is SVGAGI in the germline V gene.

J is TRBJ1-4 and V is TRBV4-1; D remains ambiguous. Germline values: CDR1 MGHRA, CDR2 YSYEKL. The V end lost 1 base, the J end lost 1 base, and 7 bases lay between the germline ends. CDR3 length: 15 residues. This CDR3 reads CASSQGERTNEKLFF. CDR3 DNA sequence: TGCGCCAGCAGCCAAGGGGAGAGAACTAATGAAAAACTGTTTTTT.

The chain links TRBV4-1 to TRBJ2-1; 8 bases are shared with TRBD2. Germline CDR1 and CDR2: MGHRA and YSYEKL. Losses at the gene ends were 3 bases for V and 3 bases for J; bases not matched to a gene: 4. CDR3 length equals 15 residues. This CDR3 reads CASSQERGYYNEQFF. CDR3 nucleotide sequence: TGCGCCAGCAGCCAGGAGCGGGGGTACTACAATGAGCAGTTCTTC.

This chain's CDR3 is CASSPPNSGEKETQYF. In DNA form, the CDR3 reads TGTGCCAGCTCACCACCTAATAGCGGGGAAAAAGAGACCCAGTACTTC. The chain is built from TRBV18 and TRBJ2-5, with 8 bases fitting TRBD2. Germline CDR1 is KGHSH and CDR2 is LQKENI. The CDR3 runs to 16 residues. J gave up 3 bases and V 0 bases, and 6 bases lay outside the gene matches.

V is TRBV30 and J is TRBJ1-1; 7 bases are shared with TRBD1. Germline values: CDR1 GTSNPN, CDR2 SVGIG (reference sequence). CDR3 size: 12 residues. Losses at the gene ends were 1 base for V and 6 bases for J; bases not matched to a gene: 2. Here the CDR3 reads CAWSEGAAEAFF. The CDR3 DNA reads TGTGCCTGGAGTGAGGGGGCGGCTGAAGCTTTCTTT.

This chain links TRBV3-1 (or the pseudogene TRBV3-2) with TRBJ1-3, with 8 bases matching TRBD1. Germline CDR1 and CDR2: LGHDT and YNNKEL (reference sequence). The CDR3 runs 18 residues. Trimming at V came to 3 bases and at J to 0 bases, leaving 10 bases not matched to a gene. The DNA of the CDR3 is TGTGCCAGCAGCCATGTACAGGGGGAACCAAACTCTGGAAACACCATATATTTT. Translation gives CASSHVQGEPNSGNTIYF.

This clone was detected only a few times. This chain links TRBV19 with TRBJ2-7; the D gene is possibly TRBD2 (5 bases). Trimming pared 4 bases from V and 4 bases from J, leaving 17 bases between. This CDR3 spans 15 amino acids. Germline V gives CDR1 LNHDA, CDR2 SQIVND (reference sequence). The CDR3 region is CASSTKPGSGYEQYF. CDR3 bases: TGTGCCAGTAGTACAAAACCGGGATCCGGTTACGAGCAGTACTTC.

The chain recombines TRBV6-5 with TRBJ1-6; 9 bases fit TRBD1. V shed 10 bases, J shed 10 bases, and the junction held 8 bases outside the gene matches. This CDR3 region has 13 residues. Germline V gene data show CDR1 as MNHEY and CDR2 as SVGAGI. The CDR3 reads CATWDRVYSPLHF. The DNA of the CDR3 is TGTGCCACCTGGGACAGGGTGTACTCACCCCTCCACTTT.

This sequence joins TRBV6-2 or TRBV6-3 and TRBJ2-2; D remains unclear. The CDR3 loop spans 19 amino acids. Germline CDR1 reads MNHEY; CDR2 reads SVGEGT. V shed 2 bases and J shed 0 bases, with 19 bases lying between them. CDR3 in amino acids: CASSYNLEHPFTNTGELFF. In DNA form, the CDR3 reads TGTGCCAGCAGTTACAATCTCGAGCATCCCTTTACGAACACCGGGGAGCTGTTTTTT.

This rearrangement joins TRBV5-5 to TRBJ2-5; a possible D gene is TRBD1 (6 bases). Germline CDR1 reads SGHKS; CDR2 reads YYEKEE (reference sequence). With 0 bases removed from V and 5 bases from J, the gap between germline ends came to 11 bases. This CDR3 comprises 14 residues. The CDR3 coding sequence is TGTGCCAGCAGCTTGGCAGGGGTGGACGAGACCCAGTACTTC. Protein product: CASSLAGVDETQYF.

The chain has TRBV6-6 and TRBJ2-3, with 8 bases aligning to TRBD2. With V trimmed by 6 bases and J by 2 bases, 10 bases remained unmatched. CDR3 length equals 16 residues. Per germline, CDR1 MNHNY and CDR2 SVGAGI (reference sequence). CDR3 region: CASRAGYSGDTDTQYF. CDR3 DNA sequence: TGTGCCAGCAGGGCAGGCTATAGCGGGGACACAGATACGCAGTATTTT.

V usage is TRBV7-9 and J usage is TRBJ1-1, with TRBD1 matching 7 bases. Germline values: CDR1 SEHNR, CDR2 FQNEAQ (reference sequence). The J segment lost 4 bases and the V segment lost 5 bases, leaving 7 bases of the junction unmatched. This CDR3 region has 14 residues. CDR3 sequence reads: CASSQNRGSTEAFF. The CDR3 nucleotides read TGTGCCAGCAGCCAGAACAGGGGTAGCACTGAAGCTTTCTTT.

The gene calls are TRBV4-2 and TRBJ1-2; TRBD1 aligns across 7 bases. The V segment lost 3 bases and the J segment 6 bases; nucleotides outside the gene matches: 10. Germline V lookup: CDR1 LGHNA, CDR2 YNFKEQ. The CDR3 has 15 amino acids. The CDR3 reads CASSHGKGQPDGYTF. The CDR3 DNA reads as TGTGCCAGCAGCCATGGGAAGGGACAGCCGGATGGCTACACCTTC.

The chain carries TRBV4-2 and TRBJ2-3; a weak D match, TRBD2 (7 bases). Germline CDR1 is LGHNA and CDR2 is YNFKEQ. This CDR3 spans 16 amino acids. Between the trimmed V and J ends, which lost 0 bases and 1 base, there was a span of 11 bases. The CDR3: CASSQERGAGTDTQYF. The CDR3 coding sequence is TGTGCCAGCAGCCAAGAACGGGGGGCGGGCACAGATACGCAGTATTTT.

The count of this clone is one. The chain recombines TRBV5-5 with TRBJ1-5; 7 bases line up with TRBD1. Germline assignment: CDR1 SGHKS and CDR2 YYEKEE (reference sequence). CDR3 length equals 17 residues. Germline trimming cut 0 bases from V and 3 bases from J; bases unmatched to any gene: 9. In DNA, the CDR3 is TGTGCCAGCAGCTTGGGGCCCGACAGGGAAAACAATCAGCCCCAGCATTTT. This sequence encodes CASSLGPDRENNQPQHF.

The V call is TRBV15, the J call TRBJ1-1; D is perhaps TRBD1 (5 bases). V was pared by 6 bases and J by 4 bases, with 15 bases between. Germline V CDR1 and CDR2: LNHNV, YYDKDF (reference sequence). The CDR3 loop spans 14 amino acids. The CDR3 is CATRDPGGSTEAFF. CDR3 in DNA: TGTGCCACCAGGGATCCCGGGGGATCCACTGAAGCTTTCTTT.

This clone was seen a single time. This sequence joins TRBV7-8 and TRBJ1-1, with D unresolved. V lost 2 bases to trimming and J lost 6 bases, with 10 bases between them. The CDR3 has 13 residues. The germline V gene encodes CDR1 SGHVS and CDR2 FQNEAQ. The CDR3 DNA sequence: TGTGCCAGCAGCTTACGGGTAGAACCTGAAGCTTTCTTT. It translates to CASSLRVEPEAFF.

The chain joins TRBV18 to TRBJ2-6, with a possible D match to TRBD1 (6 bases). Trimming took 4 bases from V and 4 from J, leaving 17 bases between them. This CDR3 has 17 amino acids. Germline V lookup: CDR1 KGHSH, CDR2 LQKENI. CDR3 coding DNA: TGTGCCAGCTCACACGCTCCAGGGGCCGCCGGGGCCAACGTCCTGACTTTC. It specifies CASSHAPGAAGANVLTF.

V and J are TRBV6-5 and TRBJ1-2; 7 nucleotides align to TRBD1. V was pared by 6 bases and J by 0 bases, with 1 base of the junction left unmatched. This CDR3 region has 13 residues. Germline loops: CDR1 MNHEY, CDR2 SVGAGI. In DNA form, the CDR3 reads TGTGCCAGCAGGGGGACAGCTAACTATGGCTACACCTTC. Translation: CASRGTANYGYTF.